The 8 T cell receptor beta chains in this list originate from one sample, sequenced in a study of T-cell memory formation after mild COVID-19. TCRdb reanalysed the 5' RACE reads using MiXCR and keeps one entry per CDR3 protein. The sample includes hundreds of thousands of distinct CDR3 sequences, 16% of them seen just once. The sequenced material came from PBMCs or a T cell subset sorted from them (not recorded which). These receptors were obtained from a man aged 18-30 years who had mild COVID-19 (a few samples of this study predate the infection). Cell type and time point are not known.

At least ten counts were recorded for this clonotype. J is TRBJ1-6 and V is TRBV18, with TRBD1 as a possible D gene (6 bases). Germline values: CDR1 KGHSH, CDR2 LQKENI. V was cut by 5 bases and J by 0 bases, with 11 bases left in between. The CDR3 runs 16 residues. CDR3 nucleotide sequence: TGTGCCAGCTCAACGCCCAGGGGCTCCTATAATTCACCCCTCCACTTT. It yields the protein CASSTPRGSYNSPLHF.

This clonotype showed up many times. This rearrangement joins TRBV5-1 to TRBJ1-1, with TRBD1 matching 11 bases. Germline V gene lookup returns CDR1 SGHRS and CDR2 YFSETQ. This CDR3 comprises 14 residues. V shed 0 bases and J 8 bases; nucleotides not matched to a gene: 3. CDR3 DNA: TGCGCCAGCAGCTTGGGGACAGGGGGCTTGGAAGCTTTCTTT. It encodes CASSLGTGGLEAFF.

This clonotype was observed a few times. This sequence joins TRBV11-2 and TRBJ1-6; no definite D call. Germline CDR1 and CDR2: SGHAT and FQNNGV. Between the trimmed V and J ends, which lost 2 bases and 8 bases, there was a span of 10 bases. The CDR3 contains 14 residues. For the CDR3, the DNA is TGTGCCAGCAGCTTACTGGATATGGATTCACCCCTCCACTTT. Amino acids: CASSLLDMDSPLHF.

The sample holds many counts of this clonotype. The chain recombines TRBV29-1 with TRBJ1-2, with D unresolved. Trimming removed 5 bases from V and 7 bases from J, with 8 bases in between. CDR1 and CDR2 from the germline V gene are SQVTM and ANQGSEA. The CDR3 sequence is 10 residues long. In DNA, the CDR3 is TGCAGCGTTTCCCAGAGTGGCTACACCTTC. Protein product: CSVSQSGYTF.

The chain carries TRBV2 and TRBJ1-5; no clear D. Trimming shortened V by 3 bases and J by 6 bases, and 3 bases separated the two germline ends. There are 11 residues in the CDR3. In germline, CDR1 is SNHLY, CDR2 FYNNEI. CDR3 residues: CASSDSQPQHF. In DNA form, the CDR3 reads TGTGCCAGCAGTGACTCTCAGCCCCAGCATTTT.

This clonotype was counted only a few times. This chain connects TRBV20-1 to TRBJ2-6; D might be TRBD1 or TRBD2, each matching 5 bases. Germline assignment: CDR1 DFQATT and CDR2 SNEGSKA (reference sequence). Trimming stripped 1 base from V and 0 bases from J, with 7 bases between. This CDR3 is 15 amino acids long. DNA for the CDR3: TGCAGTGCTAGAGGGGGGAACTCTGGGGCCAACGTCCTGACTTTC. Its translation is CSARGGNSGANVLTF.

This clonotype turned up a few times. The DNA for the CDR3 is TGTGCCAGCAGCTTAGTGGGGGACTTAGGCACAGATACGCAGTATTTT. It codes for CASSLVGDLGTDTQYF. This rearrangement joins TRBV7-9 to TRBJ2-3, with a possible D match to TRBD2 (6 bases). The CDR3 extends over 16 amino acids. Per the germline V gene, CDR1 is SEHNR and CDR2 is FQNEAQ (reference sequence). The germline V and J ends were trimmed by 1 base and 1 base, with 12 bases remaining between them. Based on the CDR3 plus reference TRBV7-9 and TRBJ2-3, the full variable domain is DTGVSQNPRHKITKRGQNVTFRCDPISEHNRLYWYRQTLGQGPEFLTYFQNEAQLEKSRLLSDRFSAERPKGSFSTLEIQRTEQGDSAMYLCASSLVGDLGTDTQYFGPGTRLTVL.

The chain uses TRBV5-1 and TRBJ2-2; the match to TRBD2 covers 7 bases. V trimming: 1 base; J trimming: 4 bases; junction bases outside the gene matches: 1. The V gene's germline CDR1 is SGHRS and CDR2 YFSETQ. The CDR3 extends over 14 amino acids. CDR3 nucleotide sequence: TGCGCCAGCAGCTTGCCGGGGGGCACCGGGGAGCTGTTTTTT. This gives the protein CASSLPGGTGELFF.